One and the same sample provided the 25 T cell receptor beta chains below, sequenced in a study of T cells after posttransplantation cyclophosphamide. Clones were read by immunoSEQ multiplex PCR, and TCRdb kept only the in-frame ones, dropping some. Here the sample spans roughly 8,500 clones, roughly nine tenths being singletons. The sample comprised memory CD4+ T cells sorted from PBMCs. The receptors originated from a woman aged 55-75 years in good health, CMV-negative, and a related stem cell transplant donor.

V gene TRBV10-3 combines with J gene TRBJ2-3; TRBD2 aligns across 8 bases. V gave up 0 bases and J gave up 6 bases; unmatched junction bases: 8. The CDR3 consists of 16 residues. Germline loops: CDR1 ENHRY, CDR2 SYGVKD. The CDR3 region has the DNA TGTGCCATCAGTGAGTCTACCGGGACTAGGGTGGATACGCAGTATTTT. Its translation: CAISESTGTRVDTQYF.

V gene TRBV6-6 combines with J gene TRBJ1-5, with 7 bases identical to TRBD1. The CDR3 extends over 16 amino acids. The J segment lost 0 bases and the V segment lost 5 bases, leaving 7 bases of the junction unmatched. The germline CDR1 and CDR2 sequences are MNHNY and SVGAGI (reference sequence). In nucleotides, the CDR3 is TGTGCCAGCAGTCATCGACAGGGATCTAGCAATCAGCCCCAGCATTTT. This encodes CASSHRQGSSNQPQHF.

This clone was found once. The genes are TRBV5-6 and TRBJ2-2; tentative D call: TRBD1 (6 bases). This CDR3 comprises 16 residues. Germline loops: CDR1 SGHDT, CDR2 YYEEEE. The V end was cut by 4 bases, the J end by 0 bases, with 13 bases between. CDR3 sequence (DNA): TGTGCCAGCAGCCCATGGGACAAACCGAACACCGGGGAGCTGTTTTTT. Its protein product is CASSPWDKPNTGELFF. Variable domain in full (rest from reference TRBV5-6 and TRBJ2-2): DAGVTQSPTHLIKTRGQQVTLRCSPKSGHDTVSWYQQALGQGPQFIFQYYEEEERQRGNFPDRFSGHQFPNYSSELNVNALLLGDSALYLCASSPWDKPNTGELFFGEGSRLTVL.

In DNA, the CDR3 is TGTGCCAGCAGCTTAACTAGGACCTACGAGCAGTACTTC. This gives the protein CASSLTRTYEQYF. The J gene is TRBJ2-7, the V gene TRBV13; TRBD2 might be the D (5 bases). The germline V gene encodes CDR1 PRHDT and CDR2 FYEKMQ (reference sequence). The CDR3 has 13 residues. V lost 2 bases, J lost 2 bases, and 7 bases lay in between.

The V gene is TRBV19, the J gene TRBJ2-1, with D perhaps matching TRBD1 (5 bases). The V end lost 7 bases, the J end lost 8 bases, and 24 bases lay between the germline ends. CDR3 length: 16 residues. The V gene's germline CDR1 is LNHDA and CDR2 SQIVND (reference sequence). CDR3: CASTQTPQGGVHEQFF. The DNA for the CDR3 is TGTGCCAGTACCCAGACCCCGCAGGGTGGCGTCCATGAGCAGTTCTTC.

Worth noting for this clone: Other DNA sequences in this sample translate to the same CDR3. V is TRBV7-9 and J is TRBJ1-5, with 8 bases identical to TRBD1. The V gene's germline CDR1 is SEHNR and CDR2 FQNEAQ (reference sequence). CDR3 size: 15 residues. V lost 6 bases to trimming and J lost 3 bases; unmatched junction nucleotides: 7. The CDR3 coding sequence is TGTGCCAGCAGTTCGGGGACAGGACTCAATCAGCCCCAGCATTTT. Encoded protein: CASSSGTGLNQPQHF.

This sequence joins TRBV5-4 and TRBJ2-3; 10 bases fit TRBD1. Losses at the gene ends were 4 bases for V and 3 bases for J; bases not matched to a gene: 2. The CDR3 totals 14 residues. Germline loops: CDR1 SGHNT, CDR2 YYREEE (reference sequence). CDR3 region: CASSRDRGTDTQYF. CDR3 bases: TGTGCCAGCAGCCGGGACAGGGGAACAGATACGCAGTATTTT.

This clone appeared a single time. CDR3 sequence reads: CASSLHSGTPGGQFF. CDR3 sequence (DNA): TGTGCCAGCAGCTTACATTCGGGGACTCCAGGCGGGCAGTTCTTC. The chain combines TRBV7-2 with TRBJ2-1, with D perhaps TRBD2 (6 bases). V lost 2 bases and J 12 bases, leaving 20 bases between the germline ends. The CDR3 is made up of 15 amino acids. CDR1 and CDR2 from the germline V gene are SGHTA and FQGNSA.

This chain's CDR3 is CASGRDIQTQHF. The CDR3 DNA is TGTGCCAGCGGCCGGGACATCCAGACCCAGCATTTT. The gene calls are TRBV6-1 and TRBJ1-5; a weak D match, TRBD1 (6 bases). Trimming stripped 8 bases from V and 11 bases from J, with 16 bases between. The CDR3 has 12 amino acids. Germline values: CDR1 MNHNS, CDR2 SASEGT.

The rearrangement joins TRBV7-9 to TRBJ2-3; 8 bases are a match to TRBD2. Trimming cost V 1 base and J 0 bases; bases outside gene matches: 6. The CDR3 loop spans 17 amino acids. CDR1 is SEHNR, CDR2 FQNEAQ, per germline (reference sequence). Written as DNA, the CDR3 is TGTGCCAGCAGCTTAGGTAAACTAGCGGCTAGCACAGATACGCAGTATTTT. Protein sequence: CASSLGKLAASTDTQYF.

The genes are TRBV5-1 and TRBJ2-2; no clear D gene. CDR1 is SGHRS and CDR2 is YFSETQ in the germline V gene. The CDR3 has 15 residues. V shed 4 bases and J shed 0 bases, with 10 bases lying between them. CDR3: CASSHGVTNTGELFF. For the CDR3, the DNA is TGCGCCAGCAGCCACGGAGTTACGAACACCGGGGAGCTGTTTTTT.

The DNA of the CDR3 is TGTGCCACCCAAGGCGGGTATAGCACAGATACGCAGTATTTT. This gives the protein CATQGGYSTDTQYF. The genes are TRBV27 and TRBJ2-3, with D maybe TRBD2 (5 bases). This CDR3 is 14 amino acids long. The germline V gene encodes CDR1 MNHEY and CDR2 SMNVEV (reference sequence). Trimming stripped 10 bases from V and 0 bases from J, with 14 bases between.

The chain joins TRBV19 to TRBJ1-6; 7 nucleotides match TRBD1. Germline lookup yields CDR1 LNHDA and CDR2 SQIVND (reference sequence). CDR3 length: 13 residues. Trimming took 5 bases from V and 10 from J; bases not matched to a gene: 5. CDR3 DNA sequence: TGTGCCAGTAGTTTGCAACAGGGGTCACCCCTCCACTTT. Protein: CASSLQQGSPLHF.

This chain links TRBV10-1 with TRBJ2-2; 7 bases are shared with TRBD1. This CDR3 is 16 amino acids long. Germline CDR1 is WNHNN and CDR2 is SYGVQD (reference sequence). Losses at the gene ends were 8 bases for V and 0 bases for J; bases not matched to a gene: 9. CDR3 in amino acids: CASPLRGSANTGELFF. The CDR3 coding sequence is TGCGCCAGCCCTCTCAGGGGGTCCGCGAACACCGGGGAGCTGTTTTTT.

CDR3 in DNA: TGCGCCAGCAGCCAAGCAGGGGGGAATCAGCCCCAGCATTTT. Its protein is CASSQAGGNQPQHF. This sequence joins TRBV4-3 and TRBJ1-5; 7 bases match TRBD1. The V segment lost 1 base and the J segment 4 bases; nucleotides outside the gene matches: 1. Germline V gene sequence: CDR1 LGHNA, CDR2 YSLEER. The CDR3 totals 14 residues.

V is TRBV9 and J is TRBJ2-1; TRBD2 matches at 9 bases. V lost 0 bases, J lost 7 bases, and 8 bases stayed unmatched. CDR1 is SGDLS, CDR2 YYNGEE, per germline. The CDR3 is 16 residues long. The CDR3 protein is CASSVEGGGALNEQFF. The CDR3 nucleotides read TGTGCCAGCAGCGTAGAGGGCGGGGGGGCTTTGAATGAGCAGTTCTTC.

This chain joins TRBV2 and TRBJ2-1; 7 nucleotides agree with TRBD2. J lost 8 bases, V lost 4 bases, and 11 bases had no gene match. Germline V gene lookup returns CDR1 SNHLY and CDR2 FYNNEI. The CDR3 runs 15 residues. The CDR3 is CASSVGGRPRHEQFF. Written as DNA, the CDR3 is TGTGCCAGCAGTGTGGGAGGGAGGCCTCGGCATGAGCAGTTCTTC.

The gene calls are TRBV27 and TRBJ1-1; 7 nucleotides match TRBD1. Germline V gene lookup returns CDR1 MNHEY and CDR2 SMNVEV (reference sequence). CDR3 length: 14 amino acids. Trimming took 6 bases from V and 1 from J; bases not matched to a gene: 5. The CDR3 loop reads CASRRQGENTEAFF. CDR3 nucleotide sequence: TGTGCCAGCAGACGACAGGGAGAGAACACTGAAGCTTTCTTT.

The V gene is TRBV21-1, the J gene TRBJ2-7; no check of the table's D call, TRBD2, against the DNA was made. TRBV21-1 is a documented pseudogene. The CDR3 totals 13 residues. The CDR3 loop is CASSRTSSYEQYV. CDR3 nucleotides: TGTGCCAGCAGCAGGACTAGCTCCTACGAGCAGTACGTC.

The rearrangement joins TRBV27 to TRBJ1-5; D is perhaps TRBD1 (5 bases). CDR1 and CDR2 from the germline V gene are MNHEY and SMNVEV (reference sequence). The CDR3 spans 16 residues. V dropped 3 bases and J dropped 6 bases, with 18 bases sitting between them. The CDR3 here is CASSFPGGRRGQPQHF. In DNA, the CDR3 is TGTGCCAGCAGTTTCCCCGGAGGGCGAAGGGGTCAGCCCCAGCATTTT.

This clone is a singleton in its sample. The rearrangement joins TRBV7-2 to TRBJ2-1; D may be TRBD2 (5 bases). Germline loops: CDR1 SGHTA, CDR2 FQGNSA. With 6 bases removed from V and 7 bases from J, the gap between germline ends came to 7 bases. The CDR3 covers 11 residues. The CDR3 here is CASRGGNEQFF. CDR3 coding DNA: TGTGCCAGCAGGGGCGGGAATGAGCAGTTCTTC.

V and J are TRBV5-8 and TRBJ2-1; the D gene is possibly TRBD2 (6 bases). Germline assignment: CDR1 SGHTS and CDR2 YDEGEE. The CDR3 extends over 15 amino acids. Trimming removed 0 bases at V and 2 bases at J, with 9 bases between. CDR3 coding DNA: TGTGCCAGCAGCTTGGGTATAGCGGCCTACAATGAGCAGTTCTTC. It specifies CASSLGIAAYNEQFF.

The V call is TRBV19, the J call TRBJ2-1; 7 nucleotides agree with TRBD2. Per the germline V gene, CDR1 is LNHDA and CDR2 is SQIVND (reference sequence). The CDR3 spans 14 residues. J was trimmed by 6 bases and V by 9 bases; bases with no gene match: 11. CDR3: CASRPRTSANEQFF. CDR3 DNA: TGTGCCAGCCGACCTCGTACTAGCGCCAATGAGCAGTTCTTC.

As to this clone: Other DNA sequences in the same sample also yield this CDR3. The chain uses TRBV5-6 and TRBJ1-6; D ambiguous. The CDR3 has 14 residues. From germline, CDR1 is SGHDT and CDR2 YYEEEE. Trimming left V 4 bases short and J 0 bases short, with 5 bases between. The chain's CDR3 is CASSASSYNSPLHF. The CDR3 region has the DNA TGTGCCAGCAGCGCGAGCTCCTATAATTCACCCCTCCACTTT.

This sequence joins TRBV5-1 and TRBJ1-1; D remains ambiguous. The V and J ends lost 5 bases and 1 base respectively, with 9 bases between them. The CDR3 runs to 13 residues. From germline, CDR1 is SGHRS and CDR2 YFSETQ. CDR3 coding DNA: TGCGCCAGCAGACGTGAGAGGAACACTGAAGCTTTCTTT. Translating it yields CASRRERNTEAFF.